This T cell receptor (beta chain) was identified during a study of blood T cells in healthy people across ages. Broader study findings: Diversity of TCR beta per million T cells declined in a roughly linear way with age.

At least 6.5 million PBMCs were isolated per sample. Per individual sample, total RNA of at least 6 micrograms was extracted. Alongside a J-beta primer mix, a sample-barcoded 5' primer served in a second PCR lasting about 7 to 11 cycles. The authors tagged each cDNA molecule using a template-switch adaptor with 12 random nucleotides. TCRdb reanalysed the 5' RACE reads using MiXCR and keeps one entry per CDR3 protein. The data show hundreds of thousands of distinct CDR3 sequences, 25% to 30% seen once. This clonotype has ten or more counts. Antigen specificity is unknown. This receptor was taken from a woman older than 75 in good health. What was sequenced was blood.

CDR3 protein: CATRQMNTEAFF. CDR3 nucleotides: TGTGCCACCCGACAGATGAACACTGAAGCTTTCTTT. The chain recombines TRBV4-2 with TRBJ1-1; TRBD1 might be the D (5 bases). V was pared by 10 bases and J by 0 bases, with 9 bases between. The V gene's germline CDR1 is LGHNA and CDR2 YNFKEQ. The CDR3 is made up of 12 amino acids.